The present T cell receptor (beta chain) was sequenced within a study of blood T cell repertoires in COVID-19. Study at large: Samples taken during acute and convalescent COVID-19 were collected in the United States, Italy and Spain. Sample material is recorded as cDNA or gDNA derived from T cells, B-cell-depleted T cells, or PBMCs.

Trimming removed 1 base from V and 4 bases from J, with 16 bases in between. The CDR3 is 16 amino acids. Germline CDR1 MDHEN, CDR2 SYDVKM. Per the original methods: Estimation of nucleated cell counts relied on the amplification of reference gene primers. Clones were sequenced by immunoSEQ multiplex PCR, and TCRdb holds only the in-frame ones, with some missing. V, J and clone size are taken as reported in that table, and D and trimming were inferred from the DNA itself. The table lists roughly 150,000 clones, approximately 86% of them singletons, with under 6% in the top ten. The receptor was isolated from a human donor in a cohort sampled during active COVID-19. The chain uses TRBV28 and TRBJ1-2; the D gene is possibly TRBD1 (6 bases). The sequenced sample was peripheral blood. CDR3 residues: CASSLSLRGAGYGYTF. CDR3 bases: TGTGCCAGCAGTTTATCACTCCGGGGGGCGGGCTATGGCTACACCTTC.